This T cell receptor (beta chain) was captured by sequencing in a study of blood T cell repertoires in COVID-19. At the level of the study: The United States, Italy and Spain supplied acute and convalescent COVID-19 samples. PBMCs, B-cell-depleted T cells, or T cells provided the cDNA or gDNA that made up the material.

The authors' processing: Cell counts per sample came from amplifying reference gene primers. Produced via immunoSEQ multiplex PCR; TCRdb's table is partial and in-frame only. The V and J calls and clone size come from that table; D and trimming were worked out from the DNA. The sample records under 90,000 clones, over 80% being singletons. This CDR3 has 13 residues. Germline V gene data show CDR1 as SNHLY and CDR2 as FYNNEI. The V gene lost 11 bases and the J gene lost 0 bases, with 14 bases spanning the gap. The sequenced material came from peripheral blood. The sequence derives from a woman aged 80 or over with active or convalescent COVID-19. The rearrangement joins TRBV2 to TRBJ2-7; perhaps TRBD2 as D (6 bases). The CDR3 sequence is CASSPGSSYEQYF. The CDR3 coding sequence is TGTGCCTCGAGCCCCGGGAGCTCCTACGAGCAGTACTTC.